This T cell receptor beta chain was sequenced in a study of cytomegalovirus exposure and HLA in healthy donors. Turning to this clone: Its cognate antigen is unknown.

Primers: 60 Vbeta forward and 13 Jbeta reverse. Some clones are missing from TCRdb's copy, which holds only in-frame ones; the method was immunoSEQ multiplex PCR. The sample holds 110,000 to 150,000 clones, about 72% seen once. Nominal health characterized the donors when sampled, though unrecorded immune exposures were likely. The CDR3 is 15 amino acids. Trimming took off 6 bases at V and 0 bases at J, with 14 bases between the two ends. Germline V gene data show CDR1 as SGHAT and CDR2 as FQNNGV. Study results and caveats: By a later analysis, the bulk of CMV-associated TCR beta chains appeared HLA-restricted.

This receptor was taken from a middle-aged man in good health and CMV-seronegative. Sequencing input: PBMCs. The V gene is TRBV11-2, the J gene TRBJ2-5; D may be TRBD1 (6 bases). The CDR3: CASSSQGWYQETQYF. CDR3 nucleotide sequence: TGTGCCAGCAGTTCACAGGGATGGTACCAAGAGACCCAGTACTTC.